One and the same sample provided the 29 T cell receptor beta chains below, sequenced in a study of T cells after posttransplantation cyclophosphamide. Measured with immunoSEQ multiplex PCR; TCRdb has only the in-frame clones, and not every one. The data hold about 19,000 clones, with around four fifths observed a single time. Material for sequencing was memory CD4+ T cells sorted from blood. The receptors here all came from a man younger than 40 in good health and a related stem cell transplant donor.

The rearrangement uses TRBV23-1 and TRBJ2-1; tentatively, D is TRBD2 (7 bases). TRBV23-1 is given ORF status, its function remaining uncertain. V was clipped by 4 bases and J by 0 bases, with 10 bases between them. The CDR3 covers 15 residues. CDR3 sequence reads: CASSRGGRSYNEQFF. The CDR3 DNA sequence: TGCGCCAGCAGTCGGGGGGGGCGCTCCTACAATGAGCAGTTCTTC.

A few counts support this clone. This chain joins TRBV6-5 and TRBJ1-1; D uncertain. CDR3 length: 14 residues. The V and J ends lost 5 bases and 7 bases respectively, with 17 bases between them. From germline, CDR1 is MNHEY and CDR2 SVGAGI. The CDR3 DNA is TGTGCCAGCAGTCCCCCGGGGTCGGCTGGTGAAGCTTTCTTT. Encoded protein: CASSPPGSAGEAFF.

The V and J genes are TRBV7-8 and TRBJ2-3; TRBD2 agrees at 8 bases. This CDR3 spans 16 amino acids. V shed 4 bases and J 0 bases; nucleotides not matched to a gene: 6. Germline loops: CDR1 SGHVS, CDR2 FQNEAQ. The CDR3 DNA is TGTGCCAGCAGCTATAGCGGGGAACTTAGCACAGATACGCAGTATTTT. Translating it yields CASSYSGELSTDTQYF.

This clone was observed a single time. The rearrangement uses TRBV2 and TRBJ1-2, with D perhaps matching TRBD1 (5 bases). CDR3 length: 13 amino acids. Germline lookup yields CDR1 SNHLY and CDR2 FYNNEI. Trimming cost V 2 bases and J 2 bases, with 6 bases left between them. The CDR3 nucleotides read TGTGCCAGCAGTGAACCAGGGAACTATGGCTACACCTTC. This gives the protein CASSEPGNYGYTF. Full variable domain (outside the CDR3, taken from reference TRBV2 and TRBJ1-2): EPEVTQTPSHQVTQMGQEVILRCVPISNHLYFYWYRQILGQKVEFLVSFYNNEISEKSEIFDDQFSVERPDGSNFTLKIRSTKLEDSAMYFCASSEPGNYGYTFGSGTRLTVV.

This chain connects TRBV5-1 to TRBJ1-2, with 7 positions matching TRBD1. V trimming: 4 bases; J trimming: 5 bases; junction bases outside the gene matches: 11. This CDR3 is built from 15 residues. Per germline, CDR1 SGHRS and CDR2 YFSETQ. This CDR3 is CASSVNRGPGYGYTF. The CDR3 nucleotides read TGCGCCAGCAGCGTTAACAGGGGCCCTGGGTATGGCTACACCTTC.

V usage is TRBV5-1 and J usage is TRBJ2-5; no reliable D call. V shed 0 bases and J shed 3 bases, with 6 bases lying between them. This CDR3 contains 13 residues. CDR1 SGHRS and CDR2 YFSETQ come from the germline V gene. In DNA form, the CDR3 reads TGCGCCAGCAGCTTGGGCGGAAAAGAGACCCAGTACTTC. Encoded protein: CASSLGGKETQYF.

The genes are TRBV27 and TRBJ1-2, with D perhaps TRBD1 (5 bases). Germline-derived CDR1 and CDR2 are MNHEY and SMNVEV (reference sequence). This CDR3 is 15 amino acids long. Trimming left V 6 bases short and J 1 base short, with 15 bases between. The CDR3 coding sequence is TGTGCCAGCAGCCGTGACAGCCCGGATAACTATGGCTACACCTTC. Amino acid sequence: CASSRDSPDNYGYTF.

V and J are TRBV29-1 and TRBJ2-7; 7 nucleotides agree with TRBD2. The V and J ends lost 0 bases and 2 bases, in that order; junction bases with no gene match: 4. Germline assignment: CDR1 SQVTM and CDR2 ANQGSEA. This CDR3 spans 14 amino acids. DNA of the CDR3: TGCAGCGTTGAAGAGACTAGCAGACCCTACGAGCAGTACTTC. This codes for CSVEETSRPYEQYF.

J is TRBJ2-6 and V is TRBV29-1; D possibly corresponds to TRBD2 (5 bases). V lost 4 bases to trimming and J lost 1 base, with 5 bases between them. Looked up from germline, CDR1 is SQVTM and CDR2 is ANQGSEA. The CDR3 loop spans 13 amino acids. The CDR3 DNA sequence: TGCAGCGTTGCGGGGTCTGGGGCCAACGTCCTGACTTTC. It yields the protein CSVAGSGANVLTF. The full variable domain, in which reference TRBV29-1 and TRBJ2-6 provide the parts outside the CDR3, is SAVISQKPSRDICQRGTSLTIQCQVDSQVTMMFWYRQQPGQSLTLIATANQGSEATYESGFVIDKFPISRPNLTFSTLTVSNMSPEDSSIYLCSVAGSGANVLTFGAGSRLTVL.

This chain links TRBV5-1 with TRBJ2-2; 9 bases align to TRBD1. V lost 1 base to trimming and J lost 7 bases; unmatched junction nucleotides: 11. CDR3 length equals 17 residues. In germline, CDR1 is SGHRS, CDR2 YFSETQ. The CDR3 bases are TGCGCCAGCAGCTTGAGGGACAGGGCTGATGTTAACGGGGAGCTGTTTTTT. Encoded protein: CASSLRDRADVNGELFF.

This CDR3 reads CASSRRLAGLGETQYF. The CDR3 DNA is TGTGCCAGCAGCCGCCGACTAGCGGGTCTGGGAGAGACCCAGTACTTC. V usage is TRBV13 and J usage is TRBJ2-5, with TRBD2 matching over 10 bases. Germline V lookup: CDR1 PRHDT, CDR2 FYEKMQ (reference sequence). The V and J ends lost 5 bases and 4 bases, in that order; junction bases with no gene match: 10. The CDR3 covers 16 residues.

The chain carries TRBV7-9 and TRBJ2-5; 8 bases fit TRBD2. V dropped 6 bases and J dropped 5; count of bases not matched to a gene: 20. The CDR3 has 18 amino acids. Germline CDR1 reads SEHNR; CDR2 reads FQNEAQ (reference sequence). CDR3 loop: CASSHARAGAPRGETQYF. The CDR3, as DNA: TGTGCCAGCAGTCACGCCCGAGCGGGGGCGCCCCGAGGGGAGACCCAGTACTTC.

This clone was recorded once. The chain has TRBV25-1 and TRBJ2-7, with 7 bases aligning to TRBD1. The J segment lost 3 bases and the V segment lost 5 bases, leaving 1 base of the junction unmatched. CDR3 size: 12 residues. The germline V gene encodes CDR1 MGHDK and CDR2 SYGVNS. The CDR3 is CASSRQGYEQYF. CDR3 DNA: TGTGCCAGCAGTAGACAGGGCTACGAGCAGTACTTC.

This clone turned up a few times. The chain combines TRBV6-1 with TRBJ1-5, with 9 nucleotides matching TRBD1. The length of the CDR3 is 14 residues. Per the germline V gene, CDR1 is MNHNS and CDR2 is SASEGT. V shed 6 bases and J 6 bases; nucleotides not matched to a gene: 6. CDR3 protein: CASSKQGASQPQHF. The CDR3 DNA reads as TGTGCCAGCAGCAAACAGGGGGCAAGTCAGCCCCAGCATTTT.

This clone has a handful of counts. The rearrangement joins TRBV29-1 to TRBJ2-3; 9 bases match TRBD1. Germline V gives CDR1 SQVTM, CDR2 ANQGSEA. CDR3 length equals 16 residues. V lost 6 bases, J lost 5 bases, and 15 bases stayed unmatched. DNA for the CDR3: TGCAGCGTCTCCGGGACAGGGACATTCCTTTTAGATACGCAGTATTTT. Translated, it gives CSVSGTGTFLLDTQYF.

V and J are TRBV10-3 and TRBJ1-3; perhaps TRBD1 as D (5 bases). Germline lookup yields CDR1 ENHRY and CDR2 SYGVKD. Trimming left V 9 bases short and J 0 bases short, with 12 bases between. The CDR3 sequence is 14 residues long. The CDR3 DNA reads as TGTGCCATTTCACAGGAGAACTCTGGAAACACCATATATTTT. This encodes CAISQENSGNTIYF.

The chain is built from TRBV6-1 and TRBJ1-1; the match to TRBD1 covers 9 bases. The junction had 8 bases not matched to a gene; V was cut back by 5 bases and J by 4 bases. Germline V gene lookup returns CDR1 MNHNS and CDR2 SASEGT. The CDR3 loop spans 15 amino acids. This chain's CDR3 is CASSTYRGRSTEAFF. CDR3 DNA sequence: TGTGCCAGCAGTACTTACAGGGGGCGGTCCACTGAAGCTTTCTTT.

This clone was seen only once. This CDR3 is CASNLGAEQFF. The CDR3 nucleotides are TGTGCCAGCAATCTAGGGGCAGAGCAGTTCTTC. The chain is built from TRBV6-5 and TRBJ2-1, with D possibly being TRBD1 (5 bases). CDR3 length: 11 amino acids. Germline V gene sequence: CDR1 MNHEY, CDR2 SVGAGI. Deletions cut 7 bases from V and 10 bases from J, with 11 bases between.

The CDR3 nucleotides are TGTGCCAGCAGTGGGATGGAGGTCCAAAGCTCTGGAAACACCATATATTTT. This codes for CASSGMEVQSSGNTIYF. The chain uses TRBV2 and TRBJ1-3; D uncertain. The germline gives CDR1 SNHLY, CDR2 FYNNEI. The CDR3 consists of 17 residues. Trimming stripped 4 bases from V and 0 bases from J, with 16 bases between. The variable domain in full, with the rest retrieved from reference TRBV2 and TRBJ1-3, is EPEVTQTPSHQVTQMGQEVILRCVPISNHLYFYWYRQILGQKVEFLVSFYNNEISEKSEIFDDQFSVERPDGSNFTLKIRSTKLEDSAMYFCASSGMEVQSSGNTIYFGEGSWLTVV.

This clone has just a few counts. The same CDR3 arises from other DNA sequences in this sample as well. The chain is built from TRBV2 and TRBJ1-1; 7 positions match TRBD1. The CDR3 loop spans 14 amino acids. CDR1 SNHLY and CDR2 FYNNEI come from the germline V gene. V dropped 6 bases and J dropped 1; count of bases not matched to a gene: 5. For the CDR3, the DNA is TGTGCCAGCAGCGCCCGGACAGGGAACACTGAAGCTTTCTTT. Translation gives CASSARTGNTEAFF.

The CDR3: CASRPSLRDRGRLGTQYF. In DNA, the CDR3 is TGTGCCAGCAGACCATCCTTAAGGGACAGGGGGCGGTTGGGGACCCAGTACTTC. This chain connects TRBV11-2 to TRBJ2-5; TRBD1 agrees at 12 bases. The J segment lost 7 bases and the V segment lost 6 bases, leaving 18 bases of the junction unmatched. The CDR3 length is 18 residues. Germline-derived CDR1 and CDR2 are SGHAT and FQNNGV. Looking up the rest from reference TRBV11-2 and TRBJ2-5 gives the full variable domain: EAGVAQSPRYKIIEKRQSVAFWCNPISGHATLYWYQQILGQGPKLLIQFQNNGVVDDSQLPKDRFSAERLKGVDSTLKIQPAKLEDSAVYLCASRPSLRDRGRLGTQYFGPGTRLLVL.

J is TRBJ2-7 and V is TRBV19; a possible D gene is TRBD1 (6 bases). Germline lookup yields CDR1 LNHDA and CDR2 SQIVND (reference sequence). The V end lost 5 bases, the J end lost 6 bases, and 14 bases lay between the germline ends. The CDR3 has 13 residues. Here the CDR3 DNA reads TGTGCCAGTAGTCCTCGTACCAGGGGCGAGCAGTACTTC. This translates into CASSPRTRGEQYF.

The V call is TRBV5-8, the J call TRBJ2-2, with D maybe TRBD2 (6 bases). The CDR3 consists of 16 residues. CDR1 and CDR2 from the germline V gene are SGHTS and YDEGEE. V was clipped by 1 base and J by 4 bases, with 14 bases between them. The CDR3 nucleotides read TGTGCCAGCAGCTTGCCGGGGGATAAGGGCACCGGGGAGCTGTTTTTT. Translation: CASSLPGDKGTGELFF.

This rearrangement joins TRBV6-6 to TRBJ2-5; TRBD2 is a possible D gene (5 bases). There are 16 residues in the CDR3. V lost 6 bases, J lost 3 bases, and 20 bases lay in between. Germline-derived CDR1 and CDR2 are MNHNY and SVGAGI (reference sequence). The CDR3 sequence is CASRPLRTQTEETQYF. DNA of the CDR3: TGTGCCAGCAGGCCCCTCCGGACTCAAACCGAAGAGACCCAGTACTTC.

This rearrangement joins TRBV4-2 to TRBJ1-6; 9 bases map to TRBD1. V was pared by 4 bases and J by 7 bases, with 8 bases of the junction left unmatched. Germline CDR1 reads LGHNA; CDR2 reads YNFKEQ. The CDR3 spans 16 residues. CDR3 sequence reads: CASSLGEGQGNSPLHF. In DNA, the CDR3 is TGTGCCAGCAGCCTCGGGGAAGGACAGGGGAATTCACCCCTCCACTTT.

This chain uses TRBV27 with TRBJ1-4; D gene uncertain. The CDR3 consists of 15 residues. Trimming stripped 2 bases from V and 7 bases from J, with 14 bases between. The V gene's germline CDR1 is MNHEY and CDR2 SMNVEV (reference sequence). CDR3 nucleotides: TGTGCCAGCAGTTTAACGGGGTGGGGAGGTGAAAAACTGTTTTTT. Amino acid sequence: CASSLTGWGGEKLFF.

V and J are TRBV5-4 and TRBJ1-3; 10 nucleotides match TRBD1. With V trimmed by 3 bases and J by 4 bases, 7 bases remained unmatched. This CDR3 contains 16 residues. Germline V gives CDR1 SGHNT, CDR2 YYREEE (reference sequence). CDR3 DNA sequence: TGTGCCAGCAGCTGGGGTGGGACAGGGGCAGGAAACACCATATATTTT. Protein sequence: CASSWGGTGAGNTIYF.

The chain links TRBV18 to TRBJ2-3, with no clear D. The CDR3 covers 13 residues. Germline CDR1 and CDR2: KGHSH and LQKENI. The V end lost 4 bases, the J end lost 2 bases, and 7 bases lay between the germline ends. The CDR3 DNA reads TGTGCCAGCTCACAGACTTCCACAGATACGCAGTATTTT. Translating it yields CASSQTSTDTQYF.

This clone was detected only a few times. This CDR3 is CASSLGRADTDTQYF. The CDR3 coding sequence is TGTGCCAGCAGCTTGGGCAGGGCCGACACAGATACGCAGTATTTT. The chain couples TRBV5-6 to TRBJ2-3; possibly TRBD1 for D (5 bases). The CDR3 spans 15 residues. Trimming took 0 bases from V and 2 from J, leaving 10 bases between them. CDR1 is SGHDT, CDR2 YYEEEE, per germline.